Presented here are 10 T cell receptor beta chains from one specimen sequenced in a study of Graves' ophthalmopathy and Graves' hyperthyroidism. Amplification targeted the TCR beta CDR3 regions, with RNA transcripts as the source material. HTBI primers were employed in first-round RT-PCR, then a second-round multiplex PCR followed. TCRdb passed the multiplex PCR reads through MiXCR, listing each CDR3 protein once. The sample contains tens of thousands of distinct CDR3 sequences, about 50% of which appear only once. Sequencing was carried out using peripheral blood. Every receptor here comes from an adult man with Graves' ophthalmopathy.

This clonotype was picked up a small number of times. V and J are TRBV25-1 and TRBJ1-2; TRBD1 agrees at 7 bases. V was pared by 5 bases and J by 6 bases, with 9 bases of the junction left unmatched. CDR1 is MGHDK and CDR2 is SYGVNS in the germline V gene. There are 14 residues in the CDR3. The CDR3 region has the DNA TGTGCCAGCAGTAGGGACAGTAGCCCTCATGGCTACACCTTC. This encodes CASSRDSSPHGYTF.

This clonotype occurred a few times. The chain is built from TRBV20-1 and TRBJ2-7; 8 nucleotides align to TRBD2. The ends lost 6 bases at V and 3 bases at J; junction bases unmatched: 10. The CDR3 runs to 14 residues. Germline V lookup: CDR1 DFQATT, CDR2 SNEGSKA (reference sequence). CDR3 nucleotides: TGCAGTGCCGAGGAGAGCGGGAGTATCTACGAGCAGTACTTC. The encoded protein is CSAEESGSIYEQYF.

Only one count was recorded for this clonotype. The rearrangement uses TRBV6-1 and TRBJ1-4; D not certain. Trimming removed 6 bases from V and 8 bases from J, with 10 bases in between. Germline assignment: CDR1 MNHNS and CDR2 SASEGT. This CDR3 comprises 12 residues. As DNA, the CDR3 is TGTGCCAGCAGATCCGGAGGAGAAAAACTGTTTTTT. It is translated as CASRSGGEKLFF.

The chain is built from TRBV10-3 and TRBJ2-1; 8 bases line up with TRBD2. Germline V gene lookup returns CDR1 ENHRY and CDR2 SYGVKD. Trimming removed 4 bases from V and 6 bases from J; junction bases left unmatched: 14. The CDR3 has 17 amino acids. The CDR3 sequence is CAISALLPGLGGNEQFF. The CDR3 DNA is TGTGCCATCAGTGCGTTACTCCCGGGACTAGGAGGCAATGAGCAGTTCTTC.

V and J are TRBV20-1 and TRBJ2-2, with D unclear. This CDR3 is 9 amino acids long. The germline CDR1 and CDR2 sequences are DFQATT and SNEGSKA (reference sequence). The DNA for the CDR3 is TGCAGCGTTTCCGGGGAGCTGTTTTTT. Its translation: CSVSGELFF.

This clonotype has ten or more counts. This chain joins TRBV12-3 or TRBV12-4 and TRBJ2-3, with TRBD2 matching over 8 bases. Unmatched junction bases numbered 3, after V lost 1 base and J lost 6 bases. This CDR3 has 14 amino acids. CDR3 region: CASSLGTGGDTQYF. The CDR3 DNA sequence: TGTGCCAGCAGTTTAGGGACGGGGGGGGATACGCAGTATTTT.

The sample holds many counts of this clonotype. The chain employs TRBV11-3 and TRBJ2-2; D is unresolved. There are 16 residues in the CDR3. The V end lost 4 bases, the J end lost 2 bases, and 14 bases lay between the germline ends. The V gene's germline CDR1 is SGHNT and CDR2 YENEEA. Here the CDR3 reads CASSSTRTANTGELFF. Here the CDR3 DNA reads TGTGCCAGCAGCTCCACACGCACAGCAAACACCGGGGAGCTGTTTTTT.

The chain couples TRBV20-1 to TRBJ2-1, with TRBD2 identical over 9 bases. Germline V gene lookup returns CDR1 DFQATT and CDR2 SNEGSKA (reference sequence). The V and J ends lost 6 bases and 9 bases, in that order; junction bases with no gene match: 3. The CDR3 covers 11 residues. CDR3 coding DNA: TGCAGTGCCCAGGGACTAGCTGAGCAGTTCTTC. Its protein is CSAQGLAEQFF.

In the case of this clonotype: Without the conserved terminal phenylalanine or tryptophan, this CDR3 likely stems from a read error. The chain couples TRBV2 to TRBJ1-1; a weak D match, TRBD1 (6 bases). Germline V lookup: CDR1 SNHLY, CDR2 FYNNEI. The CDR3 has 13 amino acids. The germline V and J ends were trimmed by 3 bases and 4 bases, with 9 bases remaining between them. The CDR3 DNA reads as TGTGCCAGCAGTGAGGGGGCTGGCACTGAAGCTTTCTCT. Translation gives CASSEGAGTEAFS.

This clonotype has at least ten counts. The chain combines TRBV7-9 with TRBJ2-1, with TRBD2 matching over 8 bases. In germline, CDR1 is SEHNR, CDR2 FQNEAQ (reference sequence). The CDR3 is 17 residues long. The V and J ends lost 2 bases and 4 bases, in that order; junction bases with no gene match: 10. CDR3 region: CASSLLGRSGIYNEQFF. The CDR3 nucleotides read TGTGCCAGCAGCTTACTGGGCCGTAGCGGGATATACAATGAGCAGTTCTTC. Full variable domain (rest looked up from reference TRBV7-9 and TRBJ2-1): DTGVSQNPRHKITKRGQNVTFRCDPISEHNRLYWYRQTLGQGPEFLTYFQNEAQLEKSRLLSDRFSAERPKGSFSTLEIQRTEQGDSAMYLCASSLLGRSGIYNEQFFGPGTRLTVL.